This TCR beta chain is drawn from a study of cytomegalovirus exposure and HLA in healthy donors. Study conclusions and caveats: Links to common viral pathogens appeared, in a later analysis, for several of the most significant clusters. As was reported, the classifier diagnosed cytomegalovirus status with high specificity and sensitivity. TCR beta V- and J-gene trimming, according to a later analysis, was linked to a missense DCLRE1C variant.

About this clone: What it recognizes is unknown.

The PCR employed 60 Vbeta primers together with 13 Jbeta primers. Assay used: immunoSEQ multiplex PCR; TCRdb lists only in-frame clones, some missing. The profile shows under 200,000 clones, 82% of them singletons. The receptor's source is a girl aged 2-15 years in good health and CMV-seropositive. The sequencing sample was made of PBMCs.

For the CDR3, the DNA is TGTGCCAGCTCACCTAAAAGCTTGAACACTGAAGCTTTCTTT. Residues: CASSPKSLNTEAFF. The rearrangement joins TRBV18 to TRBJ1-1, with D hard to call. This CDR3 spans 14 amino acids. CDR1 is KGHSH and CDR2 is LQKENI in the germline V gene. V lost 3 bases to trimming and J lost 0 bases, with 8 bases between them.